What follows are 22 T cell receptor beta chains derived from one specimen sequenced in a study of shared clonotypes between healthy human individuals. Clones were sequenced by immunoSEQ multiplex PCR, and TCRdb holds only the in-frame ones, with some missing. The repertoire consists of about 580,000 clones, with 95% to 98% occurring once and the leading ten covering 0.3%. CD45RO-negative, CCR7-selected cells formed the naive CD8 fraction, which excluded terminally differentiated effector memory CD45RA+ cells. Sequencing input: naive CD8+ T cells sorted from blood. Receptor source: a young man in good health.

The gene calls are TRBV29-1 and TRBJ2-5; D perhaps matches TRBD1 (5 bases). V lost 4 bases, J lost 3 bases, and 9 bases lay in between. The germline CDR1 and CDR2 sequences are SQVTM and ANQGSEA. CDR3 size: 12 residues. Written as DNA, the CDR3 is TGCAGCGTTGTACAGACAGAAGAGACCCAGTACTTC. Translation: CSVVQTEETQYF.

J is TRBJ2-7 and V is TRBV27, with 10 bases lining up with TRBD1. CDR3 length: 19 residues. Trimming removed 5 bases from V and 3 bases from J; junction bases left unmatched: 19. The germline V gene encodes CDR1 MNHEY and CDR2 SMNVEV (reference sequence). The CDR3 spells CASSTATTGQGGVGYEQYF. Written as DNA, the CDR3 is TGTGCCAGCAGTACCGCTACTACCGGACAGGGGGGGGTGGGCTACGAGCAGTACTTC.

Regarding this clone: This same CDR3 is encoded by further DNA sequences in the sample. V and J are TRBV4-1 and TRBJ2-7, with D possibly matching TRBD2 (6 bases). V was trimmed by 3 bases and J by 4 bases, leaving 10 bases between them. This CDR3 has 13 residues. CDR1 is MGHRA and CDR2 is YSYEKL in the germline V gene. CDR3 protein: CASSQGLSYEQYF. The CDR3 DNA reads TGCGCCAGCAGCCAGGGACTTAGTTACGAGCAGTACTTC.

The chain employs TRBV27 and TRBJ2-2; no definite D call. V dropped 6 bases and J dropped 7 bases, with 12 bases sitting between them. There are 13 residues in the CDR3. Germline CDR1 MNHEY, CDR2 SMNVEV (reference sequence). The CDR3 nucleotides read TGTGCCAGCAGCCAACAGTCCAGCGGGGAGCTGTTTTTT. It specifies CASSQQSSGELFF.

The chain is built from TRBV9 and TRBJ1-5; TRBD1 is a possible D gene (5 bases). The CDR3 contains 16 residues. The V end lost 4 bases, the J end lost 2 bases, and 16 bases lay between the germline ends. Germline V gene sequence: CDR1 SGDLS, CDR2 YYNGEE. The CDR3 DNA reads TGTGCCAGCAGCCCAGGATCCGGGGCGGGCAATCAGCCCCAGCATTTT. This sequence encodes CASSPGSGAGNQPQHF.

The chain combines TRBV11-2 with TRBJ2-7; TRBD1 matches at 7 bases. This CDR3 contains 15 residues. Looked up from germline, CDR1 is SGHAT and CDR2 is FQNNGV. V trimming: 5 bases; J trimming: 2 bases; junction bases outside the gene matches: 9. CDR3 loop: CASSLLRGQTYEQYF. As DNA, the CDR3 is TGTGCCAGCAGCCTCCTAAGGGGACAGACCTACGAGCAGTACTTC.

The DNA of the CDR3 is TGTGCCAGAAGCTTCAAGTGGGGCGTGAGCACAGATACGCAGTATTTT. The encoded protein is CARSFKWGVSTDTQYF. The chain employs TRBV5-3 and TRBJ2-3; a possible D gene is TRBD1 (5 bases). TRBV5-3 is classed as an ORF, of uncertain function. Trimming took off 2 bases at V and 0 bases at J, with 13 bases between the two ends. The CDR3 spans 16 residues.

The chain is built from TRBV11-2 and TRBJ2-7, with D maybe TRBD2 (5 bases). The CDR3 has 11 amino acids. CDR1 and CDR2 from the germline V gene are SGHAT and FQNNGV. Trimming stripped 3 bases from V and 7 bases from J, with 7 bases between. The CDR3 loop reads CASSLEREQYF. CDR3 DNA sequence: TGTGCCAGCAGCTTGGAGCGGGAGCAGTACTTC. Filled out from reference TRBV11-2 and TRBJ2-7, the complete variable domain reads EAGVAQSPRYKIIEKRQSVAFWCNPISGHATLYWYQQILGQGPKLLIQFQNNGVVDDSQLPKDRFSAERLKGVDSTLKIQPAKLEDSAVYLCASSLEREQYFGPGTRLTVT.

The gene calls are TRBV11-2 and TRBJ1-1; 9 positions match TRBD1. The CDR3 sequence is 16 residues long. The junction had 3 bases not matched to a gene; V was cut back by 0 bases and J by 1 base. The germline V gene encodes CDR1 SGHAT and CDR2 FQNNGV. CDR3: CASSLDRTGANTEAFF. CDR3 DNA sequence: TGTGCCAGCAGCTTAGACCGGACAGGGGCGAACACTGAAGCTTTCTTT.

The chain is built from TRBV6-1 and TRBJ2-7; 8 positions agree with TRBD2. CDR1 is MNHNS and CDR2 is SASEGT in the germline V gene. The V and J ends lost 2 bases and 5 bases, in that order; junction bases with no gene match: 11. The CDR3 length is 16 residues. CDR3 protein: CASSERAGTSRHEQYF. DNA of the CDR3: TGTGCCAGCAGTGAAAGGGCCGGGACTAGTCGTCACGAGCAGTACTTC.

On this clone itself: Other DNA sequences of this sample code for an identical CDR3. Written as DNA, the CDR3 is TGTGCCAGCAGTTTGTTAGCGGGAGGGCCTTCCTACAATGAGCAGTTCTTC. As protein: CASSLLAGGPSYNEQFF. The genes are TRBV27 and TRBJ2-1, with 11 positions matching TRBD2. The CDR3 consists of 17 residues. The ends lost 3 bases at V and 1 base at J; junction bases unmatched: 5. Germline V CDR1 and CDR2: MNHEY, SMNVEV (reference sequence).

This clone was counted only a few times. The rearrangement links TRBV7-9 to TRBJ1-2, with D maybe TRBD1 (6 bases). Germline V lookup: CDR1 SEHNR, CDR2 FQNEAQ (reference sequence). The CDR3 spans 16 residues. The V and J ends lost 3 bases and 1 base respectively, with 15 bases between them. The CDR3 spells CASSFARTAHNYGYTF. The CDR3 DNA is TGTGCCAGCAGCTTCGCCCGGACAGCCCATAACTATGGCTACACCTTC.

The chain recombines TRBV7-9 with TRBJ2-3; 10 bases match TRBD2. This CDR3 has 16 amino acids. The junction had 14 bases not matched to a gene; V was cut back by 5 bases and J by 9 bases. Germline-derived CDR1 and CDR2 are SEHNR and FQNEAQ (reference sequence). CDR3 sequence reads: CASSPPLLAGPRTQYF. DNA for the CDR3: TGTGCCAGCAGCCCACCCCTACTAGCGGGGCCTCGAACGCAGTATTTT.

Note on this clone: Different DNA sequences within this sample yield the same CDR3. The chain carries TRBV27 and TRBJ2-1; 12 bases fit TRBD2. The length of the CDR3 is 15 residues. V dropped 4 bases and J dropped 4; count of bases not matched to a gene: 2. Germline values: CDR1 MNHEY, CDR2 SMNVEV (reference sequence). In DNA form, the CDR3 reads TGTGCCAGCAGTTCAGGACTAGCGGGATACAATGAGCAGTTCTTC. This encodes CASSSGLAGYNEQFF.

The chain couples TRBV7-3 to TRBJ2-1; the D is unclear. CDR1 is SGHTA and CDR2 is FQGTGA in the germline V gene. V shed 1 base and J shed 5 bases, with 9 bases lying between them. CDR3 size: 14 residues. CDR3: CASSLSTNNNEQFF. CDR3 DNA: TGTGCCAGCAGCTTAAGTACTAACAACAATGAGCAGTTCTTC.

This chain connects TRBV7-9 to TRBJ2-3, with TRBD1 matching over 7 bases. V gave up 1 base and J gave up 6 bases; unmatched junction bases: 7. Germline V gene sequence: CDR1 SEHNR, CDR2 FQNEAQ (reference sequence). The CDR3 runs 15 residues. CDR3 sequence (DNA): TGTGCCAGCAGCTTAGGTTTGTCCAGGGGGGATACGCAGTATTTT. This codes for CASSLGLSRGDTQYF.

The V call is TRBV27, the J call TRBJ1-5, with no clear D. V was pared by 2 bases and J by 4 bases, with 18 bases between. The CDR3 covers 17 residues. Germline V gene lookup returns CDR1 MNHEY and CDR2 SMNVEV (reference sequence). The DNA of the CDR3 is TGTGCCAGCAGTTTAAGGTTTTCCAGAGAGTTTAATCAGCCCCAGCATTTT. It translates to CASSLRFSREFNQPQHF.

Only one count was recorded for this clone. J is TRBJ2-3 and V is TRBV7-6; TRBD1 agrees at 7 bases. Germline trimming cut 2 bases from V and 4 bases from J; bases unmatched to any gene: 9. The germline V gene encodes CDR1 SGHVS and CDR2 FNYEAQ. The CDR3 contains 16 residues. CDR3 protein: CASSLPQGESADTQYF. DNA of the CDR3: TGTGCCAGCAGCTTACCTCAGGGGGAATCGGCAGATACGCAGTATTTT. Full variable domain (remainder filled in from reference TRBV7-6 and TRBJ2-3): GAGVSQSPRYKVTKRGQDVALRCDPISGHVSLYWYRQALGQGPEFLTYFNYEAQQDKSGLPNDRFSAERPEGSISTLTIQRTEQRDSAMYRCASSLPQGESADTQYFGPGTRLTVL.

The chain employs TRBV4-1 and TRBJ2-7, with D perhaps assigned TRBD1 or TRBD2 (6 bases each). V lost 4 bases, J lost 2 bases, and 15 bases lay in between. Germline V gene data show CDR1 as MGHRA and CDR2 as YSYEKL. CDR3 length: 15 amino acids. The CDR3 sequence is CASSRIGGHPYEQYF. The CDR3 nucleotides are TGCGCCAGCAGCCGCATTGGGGGGCACCCCTACGAGCAGTACTTC.

This clone came up once. The genes are TRBV2 and TRBJ2-7; 10 bases map to TRBD1. The CDR3 has 16 amino acids. CDR1 SNHLY and CDR2 FYNNEI come from the germline V gene. V trimming: 6 bases; J trimming: 4 bases; junction bases outside the gene matches: 12. The CDR3 region has the DNA TGTGCCAGCAGGGGTTTAGGGGACAGGGGCACTTACGAGCAGTACTTC. As protein: CASRGLGDRGTYEQYF. Full variable domain (rest looked up from reference TRBV2 and TRBJ2-7): EPEVTQTPSHQVTQMGQEVILRCVPISNHLYFYWYRQILGQKVEFLVSFYNNEISEKSEIFDDQFSVERPDGSNFTLKIRSTKLEDSAMYFCASRGLGDRGTYEQYFGPGTRLTVT.

Note on this clone: Other DNA sequences in this sample translate to the same CDR3. The V call is TRBV10-2, the J call TRBJ2-3; D call uncertain. Germline CDR1 reads WSHSY; CDR2 reads SAAADI. V was pared by 6 bases and J by 2 bases, with 6 bases between. This CDR3 comprises 12 residues. The CDR3 nucleotides read TGCGCCAGCAGCCTATACACAGATACGCAGTATTTT. This codes for CASSLYTDTQYF.

The rearrangement uses TRBV27 and TRBJ1-1; D is undetermined. CDR1 and CDR2 (germline): MNHEY, SMNVEV (reference sequence). This CDR3 has 15 amino acids. The V end lost 5 bases, the J end lost 4 bases, and 17 bases lay between the germline ends. The CDR3 here is CASSHRPGGSTEAFF. DNA of the CDR3: TGTGCCAGCAGTCACCGACCGGGCGGGAGCACTGAAGCTTTCTTT.